Following are 23 T cell receptor beta chains from one sample sequenced in a study of blood T cell repertoires in COVID-19. Clones were read by immunoSEQ multiplex PCR, and TCRdb kept only the in-frame ones, dropping some. The sample includes almost 250,000 clones, 86% seen only once; the top ten take approximately 6%. Sample: peripheral blood. All receptors derive from a woman over 75 with COVID-19, enrolled during active disease.

The chain employs TRBV27 and TRBJ1-6, with D possibly matching TRBD1 (6 bases). The V and J ends lost 3 bases and 6 bases respectively, with 9 bases between them. CDR3 size: 14 residues. Per the germline V gene, CDR1 is MNHEY and CDR2 is SMNVEV (reference sequence). CDR3 sequence: CASSFWGLNSPLHF. CDR3 bases: TGTGCCAGCAGTTTTTGGGGGCTTAATTCACCCCTCCACTTT.

This clone was counted between two and nine times. This chain connects TRBV2 to TRBJ1-1; TRBD1 agrees at 10 bases. Germline CDR1 and CDR2: SNHLY and FYNNEI. The CDR3 is 14 amino acids. With 5 bases clipped from V and 3 bases from J, the junction kept 3 bases outside the gene matches. CDR3 sequence reads: CASSRQGADTEAFF. Here the CDR3 DNA reads TGTGCCAGCAGTCGACAGGGGGCGGACACTGAAGCTTTCTTT.

V usage is TRBV18 and J usage is TRBJ2-5, with a tentative D call TRBD1 (6 bases). The V and J ends lost 6 bases and 1 base respectively, with 12 bases between them. The CDR3 runs to 14 residues. The germline CDR1 and CDR2 sequences are KGHSH and LQKENI. Written as DNA, the CDR3 is TGTGCCAGCTCGCCCGGGACACCCCAAGAGACCCAGTACTTC. Encoded protein: CASSPGTPQETQYF.

The V and J genes are TRBV29-1 and TRBJ1-1, with TRBD1 as a possible D gene (6 bases). The germline V gene encodes CDR1 SQVTM and CDR2 ANQGSEA. Between the trimmed V and J ends, which lost 3 bases and 5 bases, there was a span of 10 bases. The CDR3 has 12 amino acids. In DNA, the CDR3 is TGCAGCGTTGAGGGTCAGGGGACTGAAGCTTTCTTT. Translated: CSVEGQGTEAFF.

This chain joins TRBV27 and TRBJ2-2; 9 bases align to TRBD1. J gave up 6 bases and V 6 bases, and 8 bases lay outside the gene matches. The V gene's germline CDR1 is MNHEY and CDR2 SMNVEV (reference sequence). CDR3 size: 15 residues. CDR3 nucleotides: TGTGCCAGCAGGGCGGACAGGGGATCCCCCGGGGAGCTGTTTTTT. It specifies CASRADRGSPGELFF.

The sample holds one count of this clone. The rearrangement links TRBV3-1 (or the pseudogene TRBV3-2) to TRBJ1-1, with 12 bases lining up with TRBD1. Germline trimming cut 4 bases from V and 3 bases from J; bases unmatched to any gene: 3. Germline CDR1 is LGHDT and CDR2 is YNNKEL (reference sequence). The CDR3 consists of 15 residues. The CDR3 protein is CASSPRDRGHTEAFF. CDR3 sequence (DNA): TGTGCCAGCAGCCCCCGGGACAGGGGGCACACTGAAGCTTTCTTT.

The chain recombines TRBV6-1 with TRBJ1-3; 9 positions agree with TRBD1. Germline V CDR1 and CDR2: MNHNS, SASEGT. V was clipped by 0 bases and J by 4 bases; unmatched bases: 13. This CDR3 is 19 amino acids long. CDR3: CASSEALLPGQGSGNTIYF. The CDR3, as DNA: TGTGCCAGCAGTGAAGCTCTCCTACCGGGACAGGGATCCGGAAACACCATATATTTT.

The V call is TRBV9, the J call TRBJ2-2, with TRBD2 matching over 9 bases. CDR3 length: 16 amino acids. V trimming: 0 bases; J trimming: 6 bases; junction bases outside the gene matches: 6. Germline V gives CDR1 SGDLS, CDR2 YYNGEE. The CDR3 DNA sequence: TGTGCCAGCAGCGTAGGAGATAGCGGGGGATCCGGGGAGCTGTTTTTT. This codes for CASSVGDSGGSGELFF.

The chain carries TRBV12-3 or TRBV12-4 and TRBJ2-1; maybe TRBD2 (5 bases). Trimming removed 2 bases from V and 9 bases from J, with 8 bases in between. The CDR3 length is 12 residues. The chain's CDR3 is CASSLIGSEQFF. The CDR3 region has the DNA TGTGCCAGCAGTTTAATAGGGAGTGAGCAGTTCTTC.

The rearrangement joins TRBV28 to TRBJ2-7; D might be TRBD1 (5 bases). Germline V CDR1 and CDR2: MDHEN, SYDVKM. This CDR3 has 14 residues. The germline V and J ends were trimmed by 5 bases and 6 bases, with 17 bases remaining between them. CDR3 DNA sequence: TGTGCCAGCAGTACCCTTTCAGGGTTTGTCGAGCAGTACTTC. It is translated as CASSTLSGFVEQYF.

The chain employs TRBV6-1 and TRBJ2-1, with 10 bases fitting TRBD2. V lost 4 bases, J lost 7 bases, and 19 bases stayed unmatched. The CDR3 consists of 19 residues. Germline-derived CDR1 and CDR2 are MNHNS and SASEGT. The CDR3 sequence: CASSGRPSGGPSLENEQFF. The CDR3 DNA is TGTGCCAGCAGTGGGAGGCCTAGCGGGGGCCCCTCCCTTGAAAATGAGCAGTTCTTC.

In DNA form, the CDR3 reads TGTGCCAGCAGCCTACCTAGCGGGGGGTCCCATGAGCAGTTCTTC. Protein product: CASSLPSGGSHEQFF. The genes are TRBV28 and TRBJ2-1; TRBD2 matches 11 bases. With V trimmed by 6 bases and J by 8 bases, 9 bases remained unmatched. Germline V lookup: CDR1 MDHEN, CDR2 SYDVKM. The CDR3 length is 15 residues.

The chain is built from TRBV7-6 and TRBJ1-2; 11 bases line up with TRBD1. J gave up 7 bases and V 2 bases, and 12 bases lay outside the gene matches. CDR3 length equals 17 residues. Germline V gene lookup returns CDR1 SGHVS and CDR2 FNYEAQ. Written as DNA, the CDR3 is TGTGCCAGCAGCTTAATGATAGGACAGGGGGCCGATCCTGGCTACACCTTC. This gives the protein CASSLMIGQGADPGYTF. Together with reference TRBV7-6 and TRBJ1-2, the CDR3 gives the full variable domain: GAGVSQSPRYKVTKRGQDVALRCDPISGHVSLYWYRQALGQGPEFLTYFNYEAQQDKSGLPNDRFSAERPEGSISTLTIQRTEQRDSAMYRCASSLMIGQGADPGYTFGSGTRLTVV.

This clone has a handful of counts. V is TRBV3-1 (or the pseudogene TRBV3-2) and J is TRBJ2-2; a weak D match, TRBD2 (5 bases). CDR1 and CDR2 from the germline V gene are LGHDT and YNNKEL (reference sequence). The CDR3 length is 18 residues. Trimming cost V 4 bases and J 6 bases, with 24 bases left between them. The CDR3 spells CASSPRPGMANGAGELFF. CDR3 sequence (DNA): TGTGCCAGCAGCCCCCGCCCCGGGATGGCTAATGGGGCCGGGGAGCTGTTTTTT.

Concerning this clone: At the DNA level, this CDR3 is encoded by other sequences in the same sample as well. This chain connects TRBV12-3 or TRBV12-4 to TRBJ1-3; D perhaps matches TRBD1 (5 bases). Trimming took off 1 base at V and 4 bases at J, with 5 bases between the two ends. The CDR3 sequence is 13 residues long. CDR3 sequence: CASSLGQGNTIYF. In DNA, the CDR3 is TGTGCCAGCAGTTTAGGACAGGGAAACACCATATATTTT.

V gene TRBV5-1 combines with J gene TRBJ2-5; 7 bases map to TRBD2. The CDR3 has 14 residues. The germline gives CDR1 SGHRS, CDR2 YFSETQ. Trimming at V came to 2 bases and at J to 1 base, leaving 2 bases not matched to a gene. CDR3 region: CASSFGGTQETQYF. DNA of the CDR3: TGCGCCAGCAGCTTCGGGGGGACCCAAGAGACCCAGTACTTC.

CDR3 DNA: TGTGCCAGCAGTTACGGGGCAGGGGCAACAGATACGCAGTATTTT. Residues: CASSYGAGATDTQYF. The chain uses TRBV6-5 and TRBJ2-3; possibly TRBD1 for D (6 bases). The CDR3 runs 15 residues. The ends were cut back, 2 bases at V and 3 bases at J, with 12 bases in the middle. CDR1 is MNHEY and CDR2 is SVGAGI in the germline V gene.

The rearrangement joins TRBV7-3 to TRBJ1-1; D is ambiguous. V gave up 0 bases and J gave up 4 bases, with 6 bases separating them. CDR1 SGHTA and CDR2 FQGTGA come from the germline V gene. The CDR3 length is 13 residues. CDR3 sequence (DNA): TGTGCCAGCAGCTTAACCCCCCTCACTGAAGCTTTCTTT. As protein: CASSLTPLTEAFF.

The V call is TRBV27, the J call TRBJ2-1; 13 positions match TRBD2. The CDR3 covers 15 residues. Germline values: CDR1 MNHEY, CDR2 SMNVEV (reference sequence). Trimming took 5 bases from V and 10 from J; bases not matched to a gene: 8. CDR3 coding DNA: TGTGCCAGCAGTCCGAGGACTAGCGGGGGAACCGAGCAGTTCTTC. Protein sequence: CASSPRTSGGTEQFF.

J is TRBJ1-1 and V is TRBV6-5; D is perhaps TRBD1 (5 bases). With 3 bases removed from V and 4 bases from J, the gap between germline ends came to 9 bases. Germline V gene sequence: CDR1 MNHEY, CDR2 SVGAGI. This CDR3 is 13 amino acids long. CDR3 in amino acids: CASSYEGATEAFF. In nucleotides, the CDR3 is TGTGCCAGCAGTTATGAAGGGGCCACTGAAGCTTTCTTT.

Only a few counts were recorded for this clone. The chain has TRBV28 and TRBJ1-4; possibly TRBD1 for D (6 bases). Germline V lookup: CDR1 MDHEN, CDR2 SYDVKM. Trimming removed 5 bases at V and 8 bases at J, with 21 bases between. The CDR3 covers 16 residues. Written as DNA, the CDR3 is TGTGCCAGCAGTACCCCCCTGGGGGCAGGGGTGGAAAAACTGTTTTTT. Translation gives CASSTPLGAGVEKLFF.

The chain employs TRBV1 and TRBJ2-5; the table's D call of TRBD2 was not tested on the DNA. TRBV1 is termed a pseudogene. CDR3 size: 14 residues. CDR3: CTSSRLYRGETQYF. In nucleotides, the CDR3 is TGCACCAGCAGCCGTCTCTATCGGGGGGAGACCCAGTACTTC.

In the case of this clone: At one end the junction does not follow the germline gene, possibly because of a read error. The chain combines TRBV7-2 with TRBJ2-7; 16 bases fit TRBD2. This CDR3 contains 18 residues. Germline values: CDR1 SGHTA, CDR2 FQGNSA. The CDR3 DNA follows: TGTGCCAGCAGCTTAGCGGGACTAGCGGGGGGGCACTCCAACGAGCAGTACTTC. Protein: CASSLAGLAGGHSNEQYF.